The rows below give T cell receptor beta chains drawn from one sample of a study of control samples from healthy donors and cancer patients. Libraries were prepared by immunoSEQ multiplex PCR; TCRdb keeps only in-frame clonotypes and omits some of them. The table shows about 57,000 clones, with more than 85% occurring only once. Sequencing was carried out using PBMCs. All receptors come from a man between 25 and 39 years old with colorectal cancer. Both conserved end residues are part of each CDR3. A D gene is named only where the DNA matches it firmly. Only part of the rows carry a size: once, few, many, or a class if the clone is expanded.

J | size | D | V | DNA | CDR3
TRBJ1-2 | - | - | TRBV2 | TGTGCCAGCAGTGGTCAGGCAGGCTACTATGGCTACACCTTC | CASSGQAGYYGYTF
TRBJ1-1 | - | - | TRBV10-3 | TGTGCCATCACCTTCTCTACAGCGAACACTGAAGCTTTCTTT | CAITFSTANTEAFF
TRBJ1-1 | - | - | TRBV7-9 | TGTGCCAGCAGTTTCTCGAAGAGCGAGAACACTGAAGCTTTCTTT | CASSFSKSENTEAFF
TRBJ2-7 | - | - | TRBV6-5 | TGTGCCAGTGGTGTTTCCTACGAGCAGTACTTC | CASGVSYEQYF
TRBJ2-7 | - | - | TRBV7-8 | TGTGCCAGCAGCCATGTAGGGTTAGGGTACGAGCAGTACTTC | CASSHVGLGYEQYF
TRBJ1-1 | - | TRBD1 | TRBV9 | TGTGCCAGCGGCAACGACAGGGTCCAAGGGAACACTGAAGCTTTCTTT | CASGNDRVQGNTEAFF
TRBJ2-1 | - | TRBD2 | TRBV3-1/TRBV3-2 | TGTGCCAGCAGCCAGGGGGGGTACAATGAGCAGTTCTTC | CASSQGGYNEQFF
TRBJ1-1 | - | - | TRBV4-3 | TGCGCCAGCAGCCAAGCAGGGAGGAGCACTGAAGCTTTCTTT | CASSQAGRSTEAFF
TRBJ2-7 | - | TRBD2 | TRBV5-5 | TGTGCCAGCAGCCTGGGACTATCCTCCTACGAGCAGTACTTC | CASSLGLSSYEQYF
TRBJ1-5 | - | TRBD1 | TRBV7-6 | TGTGCCAGCAGCCCGGGGACAGGGGGCGGACAACCTTCGGGACAGCCCCAGCATTTT | CASSPGTGGGQPSGQPQHF
TRBJ1-5 | - | - | TRBV30 | TGTGCCTGGAGTGTATCCAGGGCCAATTTGGGCAATCAGCCCCAGCATTTT | CAWSVSRANLGNQPQHF
TRBJ2-7 | - | - | TRBV11-3 | TGTGCCAGCAGCCTAGGAGGGACACAGAACGAGCAGTACTTC | CASSLGGTQNEQYF
TRBJ2-7 | once | - | TRBV13 | TGTGCCAGCAGCTCGGACAGAGCCCACGAGCAGTACTTC | CASSSDRAHEQYF
TRBJ1-5 | - | TRBD1 | TRBV19 | TGTGCCAGTAGTATTGGGACAGGGAGTGGAGGCAATCAGCCCCAGCATTTT | CASSIGTGSGGNQPQHF
TRBJ1-2 | - | TRBD1 | TRBV18 | TGTGCCAGCTCACCCCGGGACAGGGATGGCTACACCTTC | CASSPRDRDGYTF
TRBJ1-5 | - | TRBD1 | TRBV7-8 | TGTGCCAGCAGCTTAGTCCCGACAGGGAATCAGCCCCAGCATTTT | CASSLVPTGNQPQHF
TRBJ2-7 | - | TRBD1 | TRBV4-1 | TGCGCCAGCAGCCAAGGCGAAGGGGGCAACTACGAGCAGTACTTC | CASSQGEGGNYEQYF
TRBJ2-3 | few | - | TRBV6-2/TRBV6-3 | TGTGCCAGCAGTTACTCGAACAGGGATACGCAGTATTTT | CASSYSNRDTQYF
TRBJ2-1 | - | - | TRBV7-6 | TGTGCCAGCAGCTCTTTACCGGGACTGAACAATGAGCAGTTCTTC | CASSSLPGLNNEQFF
TRBJ1-1 | - | - | TRBV2 | TGTGCCAGCAGCACCTTCACTGAAGCTTTCTTT | CASSTFTEAFF
TRBJ2-7 | - | - | TRBV30 | TGTGCCTGGAGGTGGGAGGGGGGTATGTACTTC | CAWRWEGGMYF
TRBJ2-7 | - | - | TRBV2 | TGTGCCAGCAGAGGAGGGGAGGCGTCCTACGAGCAGTACTTC | CASRGGEASYEQYF
TRBJ2-7 | - | TRBD1 | TRBV6-5 | TGTGCCAGCAGGCAAGGGGGCAGCTCCGAGCAGTACTTC | CASRQGGSSEQYF
TRBJ2-7 | - | - | TRBV6-5 | TGTGCCAGCAGTTACCCCGGGACCTACGAGCAGTACTTC | CASSYPGTYEQYF